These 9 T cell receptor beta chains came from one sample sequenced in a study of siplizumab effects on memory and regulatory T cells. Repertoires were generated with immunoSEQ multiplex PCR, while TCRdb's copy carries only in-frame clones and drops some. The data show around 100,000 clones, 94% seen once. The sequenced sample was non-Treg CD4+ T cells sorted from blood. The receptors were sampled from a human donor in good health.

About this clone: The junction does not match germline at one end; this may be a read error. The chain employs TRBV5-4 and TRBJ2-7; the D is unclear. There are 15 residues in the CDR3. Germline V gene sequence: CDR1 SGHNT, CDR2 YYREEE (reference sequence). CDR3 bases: TGTGCCGGCAGCTTGGCGGCGGAAAGCTCCTACGAGCAGTACTTC. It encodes CAGSLAAESSYEQYF.

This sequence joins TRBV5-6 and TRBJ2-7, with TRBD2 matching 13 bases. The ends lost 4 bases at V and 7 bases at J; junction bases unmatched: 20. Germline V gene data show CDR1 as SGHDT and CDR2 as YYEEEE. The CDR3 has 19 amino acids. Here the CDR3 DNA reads TGTGCCAGCAGCCCGAAACCCGGGCGGACTAGCGGGAGCAAGAGGGAGCAGTACTTC. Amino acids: CASSPKPGRTSGSKREQYF.

The CDR3: CASSQDPRGRAQNEQFF. CDR3 DNA sequence: TGCGCCAGCAGCCAAGACCCCCGAGGGAGGGCCCAGAATGAGCAGTTCTTC. The chain couples TRBV4-1 to TRBJ2-1; 7 bases line up with TRBD2. CDR1 is MGHRA and CDR2 is YSYEKL in the germline V gene. Trimming removed 0 bases from V and 7 bases from J; junction bases left unmatched: 12. The CDR3 totals 17 residues.

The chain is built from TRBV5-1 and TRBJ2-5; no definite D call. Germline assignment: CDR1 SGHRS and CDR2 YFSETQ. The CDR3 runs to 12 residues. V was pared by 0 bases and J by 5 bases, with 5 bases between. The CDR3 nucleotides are TGCGCCAGCAGCTTGGCCTTGGAGACCCAGTACTTC. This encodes CASSLALETQYF.

CDR3 DNA sequence: TGTGCCATTAGGCAGGGGGCCGCAGATACGCAGTATTTT. Translation: CAIRQGAADTQYF. The rearrangement uses TRBV10-3 and TRBJ2-3; 8 bases map to TRBD1. The CDR3 spans 13 residues. Germline V gene lookup returns CDR1 ENHRY and CDR2 SYGVKD. The V and J ends lost 9 bases and 4 bases, in that order; junction bases with no gene match: 6.

The CDR3 region has the DNA TGTGCCAGCACCCCTGGGGTTGGCGGCTACACCTTC. This gives the protein CASTPGVGGYTF. V gene TRBV6-5 combines with J gene TRBJ1-2; D remains unclear. V lost 7 bases and J 8 bases, leaving 14 bases between the germline ends. The CDR3 is 12 amino acids. From germline, CDR1 is MNHEY and CDR2 SVGAGI.

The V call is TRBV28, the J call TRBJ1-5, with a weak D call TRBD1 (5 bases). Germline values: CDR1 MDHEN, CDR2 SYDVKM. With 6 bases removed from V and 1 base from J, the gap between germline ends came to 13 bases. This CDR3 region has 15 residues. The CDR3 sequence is CASSRDGLSNQPQHF. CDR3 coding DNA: TGTGCCAGCAGCCGGGACGGACTAAGCAATCAGCCCCAGCATTTT.

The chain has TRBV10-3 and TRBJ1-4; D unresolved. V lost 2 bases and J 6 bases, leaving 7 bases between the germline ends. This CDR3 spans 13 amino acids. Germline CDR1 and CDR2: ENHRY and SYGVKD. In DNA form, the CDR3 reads TGTGCCATCAGTGAGGGGAAGGATGAAAAACTGTTTTTT. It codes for CAISEGKDEKLFF.

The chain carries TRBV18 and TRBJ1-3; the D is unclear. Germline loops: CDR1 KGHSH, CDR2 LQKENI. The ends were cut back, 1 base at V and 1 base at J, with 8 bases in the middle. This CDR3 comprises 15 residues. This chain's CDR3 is CASSPLEDSGNTIYF. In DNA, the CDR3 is TGTGCCAGCTCACCACTCGAGGATTCTGGAAACACCATATATTTT.